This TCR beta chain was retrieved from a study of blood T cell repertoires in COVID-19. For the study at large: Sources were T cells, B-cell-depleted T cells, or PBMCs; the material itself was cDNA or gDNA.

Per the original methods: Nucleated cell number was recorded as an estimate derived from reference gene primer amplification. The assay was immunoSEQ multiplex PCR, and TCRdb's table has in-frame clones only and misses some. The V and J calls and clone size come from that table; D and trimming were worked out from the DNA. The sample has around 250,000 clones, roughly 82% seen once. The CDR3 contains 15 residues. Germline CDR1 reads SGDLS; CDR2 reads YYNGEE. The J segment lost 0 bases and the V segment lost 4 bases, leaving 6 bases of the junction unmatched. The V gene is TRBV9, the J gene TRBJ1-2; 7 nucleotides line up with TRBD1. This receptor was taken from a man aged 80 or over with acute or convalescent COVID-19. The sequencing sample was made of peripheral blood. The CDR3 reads CASSSGDRPNYGYTF. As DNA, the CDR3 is TGTGCCAGCAGCTCGGGGGACAGACCTAACTATGGCTACACCTTC. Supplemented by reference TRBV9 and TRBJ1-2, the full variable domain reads DSGVTQTPKHLITATGQRVTLRCSPRSGDLSVYWYQQSLDQGLQFLIQYYNGEERAKGNILERFSAQQFPDLHSELNLSSLELGDSALYFCASSSGDRPNYGYTFGSGTRLTVV.